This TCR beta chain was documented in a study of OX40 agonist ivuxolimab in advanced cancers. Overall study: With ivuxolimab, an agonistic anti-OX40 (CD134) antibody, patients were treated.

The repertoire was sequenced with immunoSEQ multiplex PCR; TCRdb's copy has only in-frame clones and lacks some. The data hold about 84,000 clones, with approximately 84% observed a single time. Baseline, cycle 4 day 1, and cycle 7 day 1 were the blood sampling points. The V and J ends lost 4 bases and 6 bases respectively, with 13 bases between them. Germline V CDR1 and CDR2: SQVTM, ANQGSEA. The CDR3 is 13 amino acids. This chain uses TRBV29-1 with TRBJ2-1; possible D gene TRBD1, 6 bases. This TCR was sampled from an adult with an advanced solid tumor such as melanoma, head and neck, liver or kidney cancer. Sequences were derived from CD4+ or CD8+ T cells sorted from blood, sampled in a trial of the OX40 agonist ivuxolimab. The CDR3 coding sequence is TGCAGCGTTGCCGGACAGATAGGCAATGAGCAGTTCTTC. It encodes CSVAGQIGNEQFF.